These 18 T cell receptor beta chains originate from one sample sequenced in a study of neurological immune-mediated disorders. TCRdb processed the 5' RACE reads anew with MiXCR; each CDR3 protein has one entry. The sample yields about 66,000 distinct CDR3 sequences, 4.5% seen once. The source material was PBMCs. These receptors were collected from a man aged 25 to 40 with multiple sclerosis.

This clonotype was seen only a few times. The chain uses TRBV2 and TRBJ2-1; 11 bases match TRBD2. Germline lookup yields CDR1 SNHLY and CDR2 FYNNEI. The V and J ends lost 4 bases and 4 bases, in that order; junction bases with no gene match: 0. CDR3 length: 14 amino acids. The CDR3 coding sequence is TGTGCCAGCAGTGGGACTAGCGGGTACAATGAGCAGTTCTTC. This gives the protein CASSGTSGYNEQFF.

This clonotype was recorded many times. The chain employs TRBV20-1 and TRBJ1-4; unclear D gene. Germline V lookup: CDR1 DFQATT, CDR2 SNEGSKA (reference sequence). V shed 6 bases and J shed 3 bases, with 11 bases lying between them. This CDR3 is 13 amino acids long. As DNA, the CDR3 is TGCAGTGCCGTCCGGGGTGCTAATGAAAAACTGTTTTTT. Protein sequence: CSAVRGANEKLFF.

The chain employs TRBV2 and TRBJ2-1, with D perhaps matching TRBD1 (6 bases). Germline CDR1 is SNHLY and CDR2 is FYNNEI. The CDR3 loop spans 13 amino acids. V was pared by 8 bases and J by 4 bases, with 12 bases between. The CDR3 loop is CASGSTGYNEQFF. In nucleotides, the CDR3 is TGTGCCAGCGGATCAACAGGGTACAATGAGCAGTTCTTC.

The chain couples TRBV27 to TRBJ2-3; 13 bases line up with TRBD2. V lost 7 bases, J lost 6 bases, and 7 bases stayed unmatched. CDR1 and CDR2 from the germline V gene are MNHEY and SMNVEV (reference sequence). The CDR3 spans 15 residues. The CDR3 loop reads CASTAGTSGTDTQYF. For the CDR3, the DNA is TGTGCCAGCACGGCCGGGACTAGCGGGACGGATACGCAGTATTTT.

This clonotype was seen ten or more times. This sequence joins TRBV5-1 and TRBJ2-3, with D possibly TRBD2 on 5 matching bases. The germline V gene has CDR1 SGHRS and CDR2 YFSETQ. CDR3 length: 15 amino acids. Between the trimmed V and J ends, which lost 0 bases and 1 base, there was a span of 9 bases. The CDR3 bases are TGCGCCAGCAGCTTGGATGGACTCCGCACAGATACGCAGTATTTT. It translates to CASSLDGLRTDTQYF.

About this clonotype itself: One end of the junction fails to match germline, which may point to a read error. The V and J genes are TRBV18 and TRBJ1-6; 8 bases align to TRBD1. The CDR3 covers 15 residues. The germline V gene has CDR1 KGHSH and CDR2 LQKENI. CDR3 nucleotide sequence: TGTGCCAGCTCAAGGAATGGACAGGGTGGTTCACCCCTCAACTTT. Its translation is CASSRNGQGGSPLNF.

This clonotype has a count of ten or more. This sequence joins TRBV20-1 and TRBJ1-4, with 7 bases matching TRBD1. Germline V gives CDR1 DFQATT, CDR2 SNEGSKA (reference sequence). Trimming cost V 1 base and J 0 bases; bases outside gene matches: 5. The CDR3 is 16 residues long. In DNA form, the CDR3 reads TGCAGTGCTAGAGGGTTTACAGGGGCAACTAATGAAAAACTGTTTTTT. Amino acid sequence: CSARGFTGATNEKLFF.

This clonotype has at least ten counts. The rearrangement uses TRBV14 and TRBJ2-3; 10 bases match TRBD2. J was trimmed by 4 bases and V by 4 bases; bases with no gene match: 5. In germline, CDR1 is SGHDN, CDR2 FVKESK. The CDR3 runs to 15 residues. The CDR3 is CASSRLAGVADTQYF. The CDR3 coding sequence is TGTGCCAGCAGCCGCCTAGCGGGGGTCGCAGATACGCAGTATTTT. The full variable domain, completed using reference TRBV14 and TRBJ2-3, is EAGVTQFPSHSVIEKGQTVTLRCDPISGHDNLYWYRRVMGKEIKFLLHFVKESKQDESGMPNNRFLAERTGGTYSTLKVQPAELEDSGVYFCASSRLAGVADTQYFGPGTRLTVL.

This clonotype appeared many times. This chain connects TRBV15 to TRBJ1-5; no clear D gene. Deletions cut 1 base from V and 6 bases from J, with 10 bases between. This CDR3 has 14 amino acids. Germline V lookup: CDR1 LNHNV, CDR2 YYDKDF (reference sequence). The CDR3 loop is CATSRAMVGQPQHF. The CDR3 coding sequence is TGTGCCACCAGCAGAGCTATGGTGGGTCAGCCCCAGCATTTT.

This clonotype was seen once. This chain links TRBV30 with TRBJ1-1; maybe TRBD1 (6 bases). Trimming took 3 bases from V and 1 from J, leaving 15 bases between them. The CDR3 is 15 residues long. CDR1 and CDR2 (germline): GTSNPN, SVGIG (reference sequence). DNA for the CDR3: TGTGCCTGGAGCGGGCTCGGGGGGGCGAACACTGAAGCTTTCTTT. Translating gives CAWSGLGGANTEAFF.

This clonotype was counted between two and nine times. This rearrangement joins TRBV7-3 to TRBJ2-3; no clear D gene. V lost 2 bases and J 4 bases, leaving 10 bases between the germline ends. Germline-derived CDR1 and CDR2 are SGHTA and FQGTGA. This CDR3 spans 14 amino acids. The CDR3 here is CASSLGPSSDTQYF. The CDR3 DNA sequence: TGTGCCAGCAGCTTAGGACCCTCTTCAGATACGCAGTATTTT.

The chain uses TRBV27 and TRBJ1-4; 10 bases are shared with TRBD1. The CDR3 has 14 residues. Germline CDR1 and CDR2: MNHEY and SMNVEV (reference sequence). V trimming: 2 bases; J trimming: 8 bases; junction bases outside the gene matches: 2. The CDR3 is CASSLRTGGEKLFF. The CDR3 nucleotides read TGTGCCAGCAGTTTACGGACAGGGGGGGAAAAACTGTTTTTT.

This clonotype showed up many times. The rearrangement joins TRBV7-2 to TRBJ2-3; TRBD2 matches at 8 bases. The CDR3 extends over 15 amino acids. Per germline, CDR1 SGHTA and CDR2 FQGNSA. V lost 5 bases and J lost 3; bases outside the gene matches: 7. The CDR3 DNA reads TGTGCCAGCAGCCCCTGGACTAGCCGGACAGATACGCAGTATTTT. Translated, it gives CASSPWTSRTDTQYF.

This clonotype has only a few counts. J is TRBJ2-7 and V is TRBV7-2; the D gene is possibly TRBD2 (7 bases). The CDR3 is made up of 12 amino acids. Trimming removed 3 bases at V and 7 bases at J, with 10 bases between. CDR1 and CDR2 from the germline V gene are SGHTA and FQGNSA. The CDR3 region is CASSFRGGEQYF. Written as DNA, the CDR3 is TGTGCCAGCAGCTTTAGGGGGGGGGAGCAGTACTTC.

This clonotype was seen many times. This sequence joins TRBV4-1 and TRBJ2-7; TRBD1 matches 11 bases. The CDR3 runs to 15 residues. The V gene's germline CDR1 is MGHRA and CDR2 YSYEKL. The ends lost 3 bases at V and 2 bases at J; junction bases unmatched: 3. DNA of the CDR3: TGCGCCAGCAGCCAGGGACAGGGGGGTACCTACGAGCAGTACTTC. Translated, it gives CASSQGQGGTYEQYF.

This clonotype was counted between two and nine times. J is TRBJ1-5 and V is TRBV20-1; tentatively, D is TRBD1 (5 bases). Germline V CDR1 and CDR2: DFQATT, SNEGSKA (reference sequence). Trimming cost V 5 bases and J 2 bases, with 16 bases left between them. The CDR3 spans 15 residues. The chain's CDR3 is CSAQGLPPGNQPQHF. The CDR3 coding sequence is TGCAGTGCTCAGGGATTACCGCCTGGCAATCAGCCCCAGCATTTT.

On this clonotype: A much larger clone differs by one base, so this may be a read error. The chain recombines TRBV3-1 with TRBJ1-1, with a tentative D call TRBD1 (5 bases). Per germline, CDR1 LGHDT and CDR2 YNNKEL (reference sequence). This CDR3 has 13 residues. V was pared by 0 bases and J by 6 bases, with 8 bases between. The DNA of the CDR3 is TGTGCCAGCAGCCAAGAAGACAGAGCTGAAGCTTTCTTT. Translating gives CASSQEDRAEAFF.

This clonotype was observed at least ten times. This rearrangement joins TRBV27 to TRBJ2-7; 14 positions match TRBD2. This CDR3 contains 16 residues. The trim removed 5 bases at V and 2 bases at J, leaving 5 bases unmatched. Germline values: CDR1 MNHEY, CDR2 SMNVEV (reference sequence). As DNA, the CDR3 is TGTGCCAGCAGTGCGGGGACTAGCGGGGGCCCCTACGAGCAGTACTTC. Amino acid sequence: CASSAGTSGGPYEQYF.